This TCR beta chain was captured in a study of T cells in Graves' hyperthyroidism and ophthalmopathy. Study-level points and caveats: Most thyroid clonotypes that were expanded above 0.001 also turned up in blood. Before onset, by a median of about six months, the model predicted ophthalmopathy.

Researchers took RNA transcripts and amplified the TCR beta CDR3 regions from them. Using the HTBI primer set, a first-round RT-PCR was run on the TCR CDR3. TCRdb analysed the multiplex PCR reads with MiXCR anew, one entry per CDR3 protein. This sample has about 570,000 distinct CDR3 sequences, with 46% found just once. This CDR3 region has 16 residues. V lost 4 bases to trimming and J lost 5 bases; unmatched junction nucleotides: 8. Germline loops: CDR1 SNHLY, CDR2 FYNNEI. Uncontrolled infection, other autoimmune disease, pregnancy and lactation each barred patients from inclusion. Diagnoses were made from clinical symptoms, serum measures (thyroxine and TRAb), thyroid ultrasound and orbital computed tomography. Points on this clonotype: The target antigen is unknown.

V usage is TRBV2 and J usage is TRBJ1-1, with 12 bases aligning to TRBD1. The sample was peripheral blood or thyroid tissue (not recorded which). This TCR was sampled from an adult woman with Graves' disease, either hyperthyroidism or ophthalmopathy (not recorded which). CDR3 amino acids: CASSGLAGQGATEAFF. CDR3 sequence (DNA): TGTGCCAGCAGTGGGCTAGCGGGACAGGGGGCGACTGAAGCTTTCTTT.